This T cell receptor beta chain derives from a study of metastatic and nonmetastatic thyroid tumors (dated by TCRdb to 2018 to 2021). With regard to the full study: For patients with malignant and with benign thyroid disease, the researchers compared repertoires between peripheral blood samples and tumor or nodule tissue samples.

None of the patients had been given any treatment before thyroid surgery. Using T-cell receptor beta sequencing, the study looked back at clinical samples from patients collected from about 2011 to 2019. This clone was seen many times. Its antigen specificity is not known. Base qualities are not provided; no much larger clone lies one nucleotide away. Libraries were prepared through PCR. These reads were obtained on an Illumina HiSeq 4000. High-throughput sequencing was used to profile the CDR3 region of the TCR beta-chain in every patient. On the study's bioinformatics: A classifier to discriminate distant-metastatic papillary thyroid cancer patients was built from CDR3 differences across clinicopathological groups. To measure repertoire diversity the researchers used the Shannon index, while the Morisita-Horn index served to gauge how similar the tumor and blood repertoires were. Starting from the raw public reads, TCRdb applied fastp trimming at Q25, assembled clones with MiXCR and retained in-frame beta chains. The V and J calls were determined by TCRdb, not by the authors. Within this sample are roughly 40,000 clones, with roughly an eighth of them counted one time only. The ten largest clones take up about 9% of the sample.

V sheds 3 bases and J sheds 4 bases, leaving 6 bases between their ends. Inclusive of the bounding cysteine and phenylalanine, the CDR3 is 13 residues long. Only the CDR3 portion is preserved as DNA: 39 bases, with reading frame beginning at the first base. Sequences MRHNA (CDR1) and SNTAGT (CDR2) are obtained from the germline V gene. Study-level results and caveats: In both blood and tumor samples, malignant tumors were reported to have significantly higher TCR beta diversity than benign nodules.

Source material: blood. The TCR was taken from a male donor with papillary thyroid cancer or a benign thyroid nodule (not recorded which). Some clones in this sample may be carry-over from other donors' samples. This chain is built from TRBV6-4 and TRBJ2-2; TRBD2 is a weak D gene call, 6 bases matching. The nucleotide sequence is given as TGTGCCAGCAGTGAGACTAGCACCGGGGAGCTGTTTTTT. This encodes CASSETSTGELFF.